These 17 T cell receptor beta chains originate from one sample sequenced in a study of cytomegalovirus exposure and HLA in healthy donors. Vbeta (60) and Jbeta (13) primers were used in the PCR. TCRdb keeps only in-frame clones here, not all; method: immunoSEQ multiplex PCR. The sample records 190,000 or so clones, about 83% being singletons. The sequenced sample was PBMCs. These receptors came from a woman in her forties or fifties in good health and CMV-seropositive.

This clone turned up a few times. This chain uses TRBV19 with TRBJ2-2; the D gene is possibly TRBD1 (6 bases). CDR3 size: 14 residues. With 5 bases removed from V and 1 base from J, the gap between germline ends came to 8 bases. From germline, CDR1 is LNHDA and CDR2 SQIVND (reference sequence). The CDR3 loop is CASSGQRNTGELFF. The CDR3 DNA is TGTGCCAGTAGTGGACAGCGGAACACCGGGGAGCTGTTTTTT.

This sequence joins TRBV5-1 and TRBJ1-1; possible D gene TRBD1, 6 bases. Germline CDR1 SGHRS, CDR2 YFSETQ. The V end lost 4 bases, the J end lost 1 base, and 17 bases lay between the germline ends. This CDR3 has 16 amino acids. CDR3 sequence reads: CASSPGRGASNTEAFF. The CDR3 DNA reads TGCGCCAGCAGCCCCGGACGGGGGGCTTCGAACACTGAAGCTTTCTTT.

This clone was seen a handful of times. The CDR3 sequence: CASSLVTGIGYTF. The CDR3 nucleotides are TGTGCCAGCAGCTTAGTAACCGGGATTGGCTACACCTTC. The rearrangement links TRBV7-3 to TRBJ1-2; D remains ambiguous. This CDR3 is built from 13 residues. Germline CDR1 SGHTA, CDR2 FQGTGA. V lost 2 bases to trimming and J lost 7 bases, with 11 bases between them.

The chain is built from TRBV19 and TRBJ1-4, with a weak D call TRBD1 (6 bases). The CDR3 extends over 14 amino acids. The V and J ends lost 5 bases and 6 bases respectively, with 13 bases between them. Germline V gives CDR1 LNHDA, CDR2 SQIVND (reference sequence). The CDR3 DNA is TGTGCCAGTAGTTTCGGGACATTCGATGAAAAACTGTTTTTT. Its protein is CASSFGTFDEKLFF.

This clone was observed once. The chain joins TRBV5-1 to TRBJ2-7; 7 nucleotides line up with TRBD1. Germline loops: CDR1 SGHRS, CDR2 YFSETQ. The CDR3 has 15 amino acids. V lost 4 bases to trimming and J lost 0 bases; unmatched junction nucleotides: 7. For the CDR3, the DNA is TGCGCCAGCAGCAGTACCGGGACAGACTCCTACGAGCAGTACTTC. Translation: CASSSTGTDSYEQYF.

The gene calls are TRBV7-9 and TRBJ1-2, with D possibly being TRBD1 (6 bases). The CDR3 loop spans 15 amino acids. The V end lost 0 bases, the J end lost 7 bases, and 15 bases lay between the germline ends. Germline CDR1 is SEHNR and CDR2 is FQNEAQ (reference sequence). The CDR3 is CASSLALGGGVGYTF. CDR3 coding DNA: TGTGCCAGCAGCTTAGCGCTAGGGGGGGGCGTTGGCTACACCTTC.

J is TRBJ2-5 and V is TRBV9; D is uncertain. The CDR3 is 13 residues long. V lost 0 bases and J 6 bases, leaving 9 bases between the germline ends. The germline gives CDR1 SGDLS, CDR2 YYNGEE. Here the CDR3 DNA reads TGTGCCAGCAGCGTAGTCTCGGGTCAGACCCAGTACTTC. Its translation: CASSVVSGQTQYF.

J is TRBJ2-7 and V is TRBV7-9, with D possibly matching TRBD1 (5 bases). Germline V CDR1 and CDR2: SEHNR, FQNEAQ (reference sequence). The CDR3 totals 13 residues. Trimming cost V 10 bases and J 3 bases, with 16 bases left between them. Written as DNA, the CDR3 is TGTGCCAACCCCCGGGCAGGGATCTACGAGCAGTACTTC. Its translation: CANPRAGIYEQYF.

The chain uses TRBV19 and TRBJ2-7; 8 nucleotides agree with TRBD1. The CDR3 contains 16 residues. Germline V gives CDR1 LNHDA, CDR2 SQIVND (reference sequence). V gave up 1 base and J gave up 2 bases; unmatched junction bases: 7. CDR3 sequence (DNA): TGTGCCAGTAGTATAGCAGGGGGCAGGAGTCCCTACGAGCAGTACTTC. Translation gives CASSIAGGRSPYEQYF.

The V call is TRBV7-2, the J call TRBJ2-5; 10 nucleotides agree with TRBD2. CDR3 length equals 15 residues. Germline V gives CDR1 SGHTA, CDR2 FQGNSA. V shed 5 bases, J shed 4 bases, and the junction held 7 bases outside the gene matches. CDR3 coding DNA: TGTGCCAGCAGCGTAAGCGGGGGGGCCAGAGAGACCCAGTACTTC. This encodes CASSVSGGARETQYF.

V usage is TRBV5-4 and J usage is TRBJ1-2; 10 bases agree with TRBD1. This CDR3 spans 16 amino acids. J was trimmed by 0 bases and V by 4 bases; bases with no gene match: 6. Germline V gene data show CDR1 as SGHNT and CDR2 as YYREEE (reference sequence). The CDR3 spells CASSPTGGNTNYGYTF. The CDR3 DNA is TGTGCCAGCAGCCCGACAGGGGGCAACACTAACTATGGCTACACCTTC.

This clone was detected only once. This chain connects TRBV5-1 to TRBJ2-7; 9 bases align to TRBD1. V lost 0 bases, J lost 5 bases, and 3 bases stayed unmatched. In germline, CDR1 is SGHRS, CDR2 YFSETQ. The CDR3 covers 14 residues. CDR3 sequence reads: CASSLDRGQDEQYF. DNA of the CDR3: TGCGCCAGCAGCTTGGACAGGGGGCAGGACGAGCAGTACTTC.

The chain carries TRBV15 and TRBJ1-3; D remains unclear. Germline V gene data show CDR1 as LNHNV and CDR2 as YYDKDF (reference sequence). The CDR3 spans 16 residues. Trimming removed 3 bases from V and 0 bases from J, with 12 bases in between. This CDR3 is CATSSGPAVSGNTIYF. DNA of the CDR3: TGTGCCACCAGCAGTGGCCCGGCGGTCTCTGGAAACACCATATATTTT. The full variable domain, with the rest looked up from reference TRBV15 and TRBJ1-3, is DAMVIQNPRYQVTQFGKPVTLSCSQTLNHNVMYWYQQKSSQAPKLLFHYYDKDFNNEADTPDNFQSRRPNTSFCFLDIRSPGLGDTAMYLCATSSGPAVSGNTIYFGEGSWLTVV.

V and J are TRBV10-3 and TRBJ1-6, with 7 bases fitting TRBD1. The CDR3 is made up of 16 amino acids. Germline values: CDR1 ENHRY, CDR2 SYGVKD. The V segment lost 1 base and the J segment 7 bases; nucleotides outside the gene matches: 7. The CDR3 protein is CAISEFNRGANSPLHF. CDR3 DNA: TGTGCCATCAGTGAGTTCAACAGGGGTGCCAATTCACCCCTCCACTTT.

The chain's CDR3 is CASSLDGRYGYTF. CDR3 in DNA: TGCGCCAGCAGCTTGGATGGGAGGTATGGCTACACCTTC. The gene calls are TRBV5-1 and TRBJ1-2; the D is unclear. Per germline, CDR1 SGHRS and CDR2 YFSETQ. Trimming pared 0 bases from V and 5 bases from J, leaving 8 bases between. The length of the CDR3 is 13 residues.

The J gene is TRBJ2-1, the V gene TRBV19; TRBD2 aligns across 7 bases. Looked up from germline, CDR1 is LNHDA and CDR2 is SQIVND (reference sequence). This CDR3 spans 13 amino acids. The V gene end was trimmed by 5 bases and the J gene end by 7 bases; junction bases not matched to a gene: 5. CDR3 in amino acids: CASSSLAVNEQFF. The DNA for the CDR3 is TGTGCCAGTAGTTCCCTAGCGGTAAATGAGCAGTTCTTC.

V gene TRBV9 combines with J gene TRBJ2-2, with D possibly matching TRBD1 (6 bases). This CDR3 has 16 residues. The V and J ends lost 4 bases and 5 bases respectively, with 18 bases between them. Germline CDR1 and CDR2: SGDLS and YYNGEE. The CDR3 DNA follows: TGTGCCAGCAGCCCAGGGTACAGGGTGGGAACCGGGGAGCTGTTTTTT. This gives the protein CASSPGYRVGTGELFF.